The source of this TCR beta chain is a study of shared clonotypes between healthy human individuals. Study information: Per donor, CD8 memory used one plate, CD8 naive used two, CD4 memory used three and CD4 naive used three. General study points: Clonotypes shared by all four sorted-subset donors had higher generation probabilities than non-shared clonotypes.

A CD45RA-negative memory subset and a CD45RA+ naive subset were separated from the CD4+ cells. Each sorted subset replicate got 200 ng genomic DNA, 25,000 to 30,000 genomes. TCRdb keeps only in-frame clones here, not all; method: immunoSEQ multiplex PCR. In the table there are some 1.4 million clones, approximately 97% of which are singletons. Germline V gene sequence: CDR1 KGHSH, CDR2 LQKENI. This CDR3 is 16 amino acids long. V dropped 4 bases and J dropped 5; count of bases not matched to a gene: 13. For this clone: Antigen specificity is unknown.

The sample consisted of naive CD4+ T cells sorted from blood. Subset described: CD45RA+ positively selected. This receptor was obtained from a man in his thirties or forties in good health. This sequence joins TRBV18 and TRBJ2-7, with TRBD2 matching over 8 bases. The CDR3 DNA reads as TGTGCCAGCTCACAGGTGGAAGGTACGGGAGGGAACGAGCAGTACTTC. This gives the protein CASSQVEGTGGNEQYF.